These 32 T cell receptor beta chains came from one sample sequenced in a study of post-analysis software for immune sequencing data. Study-wide findings and caveats: Comparison of patients with controls showed 4 to 6 TRBV segments more frequent in patients, TRBV5-6, TRBV5-1 and TRBV20-1 among them.

Their specific antigens are unknown. Prepared libraries of TCR beta cDNA carried unique molecular identifiers. MiXCR, applied by TCRdb to the PCR reads, yields one record per CDR3 protein. The sample has roughly 800,000 distinct CDR3 sequences, roughly 46% seen once. Input material: blood. These receptors originate from a girl between 5 and 17 years old with multiple sclerosis.

This clonotype was picked up one time. The chain carries TRBV12-3 or TRBV12-4 and TRBJ1-6, with D tentatively TRBD1 (5 bases). Deletions cut 2 bases from V and 10 bases from J, with 18 bases between. This CDR3 is built from 16 residues. The CDR3 nucleotides read TGTGCCAGCAGTTTATGGGGGGAGGGCGCGGGGTCACCCCTCCACTTT. Translation: CASSLWGEGAGSPLHF.

The V gene is TRBV30, the J gene TRBJ2-4, with D possibly matching TRBD1 (6 bases). The last part of the DNA fits TRBJ2-7 better; the J call may be wrong. Germline CDR1 and CDR2: GTSNPN and SVGIG (reference sequence). CDR3 length equals 12 residues. CDR3 sequence reads: CAWSVGGYEQYF. CDR3 DNA sequence: TGTGCCTGGAGTGTAGGGGGCTACGAGCAGTACTTC.

The rearrangement links TRBV7-9 to TRBJ2-6; D gene uncertain. CDR3 length: 17 residues. Looked up from germline, CDR1 is SEHNR and CDR2 is FQNEAQ (reference sequence). Trimming left V 5 bases short and J 0 bases short, with 14 bases between. Here the CDR3 DNA reads TGTGCCAGCAGCCTGCTCGTACAAAGCTCTGGGGCCAACGTCCTGACTTTC. Protein product: CASSLLVQSSGANVLTF.

The CDR3 is CASSLGVQNYGYTF. Written as DNA, the CDR3 is TGCGCCAGCAGCTTGGGGGTACAGAACTATGGCTACACCTTC. The chain carries TRBV5-1 and TRBJ1-2; unclear D gene. Trimming cost V 0 bases and J 2 bases, with 8 bases left between them. This CDR3 region has 14 residues. Germline CDR1 SGHRS, CDR2 YFSETQ.

This rearrangement joins TRBV29-1 to TRBJ2-1; TRBD2 agrees at 12 bases. Germline V gene lookup returns CDR1 SQVTM and CDR2 ANQGSEA. This CDR3 has 15 amino acids. The V segment lost 6 bases and the J segment 9 bases; nucleotides outside the gene matches: 12. CDR3 DNA sequence: TGCAGCGTCGCCCCTCTAGCGGGAGGGGCCGGTGAGCAGTTCTTC. It codes for CSVAPLAGGAGEQFF.

The chain employs TRBV5-1 and TRBJ2-3; D uncertain. V was trimmed by 1 base and J by 4 bases, leaving 13 bases between them. Looked up from germline, CDR1 is SGHRS and CDR2 is YFSETQ. This CDR3 has 15 amino acids. The CDR3: CASSLPGVSSDTQYF. The DNA of the CDR3 is TGCGCCAGCAGCTTGCCAGGAGTTTCATCAGATACGCAGTATTTT.

The chain uses TRBV20-1 and TRBJ1-2; D remains ambiguous. The CDR3 is 12 amino acids. The germline gives CDR1 DFQATT, CDR2 SNEGSKA (reference sequence). V lost 6 bases and J 8 bases, leaving 16 bases between the germline ends. The chain's CDR3 is CSASNLGVGYTF. Written as DNA, the CDR3 is TGCAGTGCGAGCAACCTCGGGGTCGGCTACACCTTC.

This clonotype has more than one count but fewer than ten. V and J are TRBV15 and TRBJ2-3; D may be TRBD2 (5 bases). Germline CDR1 is LNHNV and CDR2 is YYDKDF (reference sequence). Trimming took 1 base from V and 9 from J, leaving 8 bases between them. The CDR3 totals 12 residues. The CDR3 sequence is CATSRVGGTQYF. CDR3 DNA sequence: TGTGCCACCAGCAGAGTTGGAGGAACGCAGTATTTT.

V is TRBV11-3 and J is TRBJ2-7; 8 bases are shared with TRBD1. J lost 3 bases, V lost 1 base, and 5 bases had no gene match. Germline V CDR1 and CDR2: SGHNT, YENEEA. The CDR3 has 15 residues. The CDR3 DNA reads TGTGCCAGCAGCTTAGGCTCGGGACAGGACTACGAGCAGTACTTC. This sequence encodes CASSLGSGQDYEQYF.

J is TRBJ2-5 and V is TRBV6-5; 8 bases map to TRBD2. The tail of the sequence fits TRBJ2-7 better, so the J call may be wrong. The CDR3 is made up of 14 amino acids. The V gene's germline CDR1 is MNHEY and CDR2 SVGAGI. The CDR3 spells CASRPREGRYEQYF. CDR3 DNA: TGTGCCAGCAGACCCCGGGAGGGACGCTACGAGCAGTACTTC.

The sample holds one count of this clonotype. V gene TRBV29-1 combines with J gene TRBJ2-1; TRBD2 agrees at 13 bases. The CDR3 loop spans 14 amino acids. With V trimmed by 5 bases and J by 7 bases, 5 bases remained unmatched. CDR1 is SQVTM, CDR2 ANQGSEA, per germline. CDR3 DNA: TGCAGCGTTTCCAGACTAGCGGGAGGTAATGAGCAGTTCTTC. Amino acid sequence: CSVSRLAGGNEQFF.

This clonotype turned up a few times. This chain connects TRBV5-5 to TRBJ2-1; D is possibly TRBD2 (6 bases). The CDR3 spans 16 residues. Germline loops: CDR1 SGHKS, CDR2 YYEKEE (reference sequence). Deletions cut 4 bases from V and 2 bases from J, with 16 bases between. The chain's CDR3 is CASSPPLARTYNEQFF. CDR3 nucleotide sequence: TGTGCCAGCAGCCCTCCCCTAGCGAGAACCTACAATGAGCAGTTCTTC.

This chain joins TRBV4-3 and TRBJ2-5; 8 nucleotides match TRBD2. With the DNA end fitting TRBJ2-7 better, the J assignment may be wrong. The CDR3 has 16 residues. The germline V gene has CDR1 LGHNA and CDR2 YSLEER. The CDR3 spells CASSQDSGGGNYEQYF. DNA of the CDR3: TGCGCCAGCAGCCAAGATTCGGGCGGGGGGAACTACGAGCAGTACTTC.

This clonotype was counted between two and nine times. The chain carries TRBV9 and TRBJ2-5; 10 bases fit TRBD2. J was trimmed by 5 bases and V by 4 bases; bases with no gene match: 8. The CDR3 sequence is 15 residues long. Germline CDR1 is SGDLS and CDR2 is YYNGEE. The CDR3 DNA reads as TGTGCCAGCAGCCCTACTAGCGGGAACACTGAGACCCAGTACTTC. Encoded protein: CASSPTSGNTETQYF.

This sequence joins TRBV6-5 and TRBJ2-2; D is uncertain. The germline gives CDR1 MNHEY, CDR2 SVGAGI. Trimming took 6 bases from V and 8 from J, leaving 7 bases between them. The CDR3 covers 11 residues. CDR3 region: CASRSLGELFF. DNA of the CDR3: TGTGCCAGCAGAAGCCTTGGGGAGCTGTTTTTT.

The rearrangement links TRBV12-3 or TRBV12-4 to TRBJ2-5; D may correspond to TRBD1 or TRBD2 (5 bases each). The DNA matches TRBJ2-7 better at its end, which makes the J call doubtful. This CDR3 is built from 12 residues. CDR3: CASSPGTSEQYF. CDR3 sequence (DNA): TGTGCCAGCAGCCCCGGGACGTCCGAGCAGTACTTC.

This clonotype was seen many times. The J gene is TRBJ2-7, the V gene TRBV20-1; the D is unclear. Germline lookup yields CDR1 DFQATT and CDR2 SNEGSKA (reference sequence). The germline V and J ends were trimmed by 1 base and 2 bases, with 6 bases remaining between them. The CDR3 is made up of 12 amino acids. The CDR3 region is CSARGQTYEQYF. The CDR3 region has the DNA TGCAGTGCTAGAGGCCAGACCTACGAGCAGTACTTC.

This clonotype showed up just a few times. The chain joins TRBV6-6 to TRBJ1-2; D ambiguous. The V end was cut by 2 bases, the J end by 4 bases, with 11 bases between. Germline V CDR1 and CDR2: MNHNY, SVGAGI (reference sequence). This CDR3 is 14 amino acids long. CDR3 region: CASSYEEEIYGYTF. CDR3 in DNA: TGTGCCAGCAGTTACGAGGAGGAGATCTATGGCTACACCTTC.

The table lists this clonotype with many counts. V gene TRBV7-2 combines with J gene TRBJ2-7, with 7 positions matching TRBD1. Germline V CDR1 and CDR2: SGHTA, FQGNSA. The CDR3 runs 15 residues. Unmatched junction bases numbered 5, after V lost 1 base and J lost 2 bases. CDR3 loop: CASSLGGQVPYEQYF. As DNA, the CDR3 is TGTGCCAGCAGCTTAGGTGGACAGGTTCCCTACGAGCAGTACTTC.

The chain recombines TRBV4-2 with TRBJ2-1, with TRBD2 matching 13 bases. Germline CDR1 LGHNA, CDR2 YNFKEQ. The CDR3 runs to 16 residues. V lost 3 bases, J lost 5 bases, and 4 bases stayed unmatched. CDR3 amino acids: CASSQRGTSGDNEQFF. The CDR3 DNA sequence: TGTGCCAGCAGCCAGCGGGGGACTAGCGGGGACAATGAGCAGTTCTTC.

This clonotype turned up a few times. The CDR3 spells CSVLSWVTGANVLTF. CDR3 bases: TGCAGCGTCCTCTCTTGGGTAACTGGGGCCAACGTCCTGACTTTC. The chain carries TRBV29-1 and TRBJ2-6; no definite D call. The CDR3 covers 15 residues. V lost 6 bases and J lost 2, with 14 bases in between. In germline, CDR1 is SQVTM, CDR2 ANQGSEA.

V usage is TRBV5-1 and J usage is TRBJ2-1, with 11 bases that match TRBD2. After removal of 4 bases from V and 6 bases from J, the junction contained 6 bases not matched to a gene. The CDR3 totals 15 residues. Germline assignment: CDR1 SGHRS and CDR2 YFSETQ. CDR3 nucleotides: TGCGCCAGCAGCCTACTAGCGGGAGATTCCAATGAGCAGTTCTTC. Translating it yields CASSLLAGDSNEQFF.

V is TRBV5-5 and J is TRBJ2-7, with 10 bases matching TRBD2. Germline V lookup: CDR1 SGHKS, CDR2 YYEKEE (reference sequence). This CDR3 region has 16 residues. Trimming took 3 bases from V and 3 from J; bases not matched to a gene: 9. CDR3 region: CASSWGGLAPDYEQYF. CDR3 DNA: TGTGCCAGCAGCTGGGGGGGACTAGCGCCTGACTACGAGCAGTACTTC.

The chain joins TRBV6-6 to TRBJ2-7, with D perhaps TRBD2 (5 bases). CDR1 and CDR2 (germline): MNHNY, SVGAGI (reference sequence). Trimming left V 2 bases short and J 4 bases short, with 12 bases between. The CDR3 runs to 14 residues. CDR3 region: CASSYVSRGYEQYF. The CDR3 bases are TGTGCCAGCAGTTACGTTAGTCGGGGTTACGAGCAGTACTTC.

The chain employs TRBV6-2 or TRBV6-3 and TRBJ2-1; a weak D match, TRBD2 (6 bases). This CDR3 is built from 16 residues. The V gene lost 2 bases and the J gene lost 6 bases, with 17 bases spanning the gap. Germline V CDR1 and CDR2: MNHEY, SVGEGT. CDR3 residues: CASSYPGLKGINEQFF. The DNA of the CDR3 is TGTGCCAGCAGTTACCCCGGACTAAAAGGGATCAATGAGCAGTTCTTC.

V is TRBV20-1 and J is TRBJ2-3; no clear D gene. Trimming shortened V by 0 bases and J by 0 bases, and 10 bases separated the two germline ends. Per the germline V gene, CDR1 is DFQATT and CDR2 is SNEGSKA (reference sequence). This CDR3 has 15 residues. In DNA form, the CDR3 reads TGCAGTGCTAGAGATGAAGGTACTAGCACAGATACGCAGTATTTT. It is translated as CSARDEGTSTDTQYF.

This chain connects TRBV11-3 to TRBJ2-1; 8 positions agree with TRBD1. The CDR3 covers 15 residues. The germline V gene has CDR1 SGHNT and CDR2 YENEEA. J lost 3 bases, V lost 5 bases, and 6 bases had no gene match. The CDR3 DNA sequence: TGTGCCAGCAGCAGACGGACAGGGCACTACAATGAGCAGTTCTTC. It specifies CASSRRTGHYNEQFF.

This clonotype was detected a few times. The V gene is TRBV12-3 or TRBV12-4, the J gene TRBJ1-5; D is perhaps TRBD1 (5 bases). This CDR3 contains 14 residues. Trimming pared 5 bases from V and 0 bases from J, leaving 8 bases between. CDR3 bases: TGTGCCAGCAGTGTGGGGGTTAGCAATCAGCCCCAGCATTTT. This codes for CASSVGVSNQPQHF.

This chain connects TRBV12-3 or TRBV12-4 to TRBJ2-5; a possible D gene is TRBD1 (5 bases). Trimming pared 9 bases from V and 2 bases from J, leaving 16 bases between. This CDR3 is 14 amino acids long. The CDR3 protein is CASKGAGTQETQYF. For the CDR3, the DNA is TGTGCCAGTAAAGGGGCAGGCACACAAGAGACCCAGTACTTC.

The chain combines TRBV7-2 with TRBJ1-2, with TRBD1 as a possible D gene (6 bases). The CDR3 loop spans 13 amino acids. Germline V gives CDR1 SGHTA, CDR2 FQGNSA. Trimming removed 4 bases at V and 6 bases at J, with 12 bases between. This CDR3 is CASSSGGLDGYTF. In DNA form, the CDR3 reads TGTGCCAGCAGCTCGGGGGGGCTCGATGGCTACACCTTC.

J is TRBJ2-5 and V is TRBV6-2 or TRBV6-3; the D gene is possibly TRBD1 (6 bases). V was pared by 6 bases and J by 3 bases, with 17 bases between. The germline V gene encodes CDR1 MNHEY and CDR2 SVGEGT. The CDR3 runs to 15 residues. The CDR3 DNA is TGTGCCAGCAGACAGCACTCGGACAGAAAAGAGACCCAGTACTTC. This translates into CASRQHSDRKETQYF.

The chain uses TRBV13 and TRBJ2-5, with 15 bases that match TRBD2. CDR3 length: 15 residues. Germline V CDR1 and CDR2: PRHDT, FYEKMQ (reference sequence). V gave up 5 bases and J gave up 11 bases; unmatched junction bases: 9. For the CDR3, the DNA is TGTGCCAGCAGCCGGACTAGCGGGAGGGCGAGTGAGCAGTACTTC. This gives the protein CASSRTSGRASEQYF.